This T cell receptor (beta chain) was profiled in a study of blood T cell repertoires in COVID-19. At the level of the study: Spain, Italy and the United States supplied samples that represented acute and convalescent COVID-19. Sample material is recorded as cDNA or gDNA derived from T cells, B-cell-depleted T cells, or PBMCs.

Original processing methods: Scientists estimated how many nucleated cells there were by amplifying reference gene primers. Produced via immunoSEQ multiplex PCR; TCRdb's table is partial and in-frame only. The DNA gave D and trimming, while V, J and clone size come from that table. The sample carries around 120,000 clones, roughly 79% recorded once. With V trimmed by 6 bases and J by 5 bases, 11 bases remained unmatched. The CDR3 sequence is 16 residues long. Germline loops: CDR1 MDHEN, CDR2 SYDVKM. The specimen was peripheral blood. The sequence came from a human donor in a cohort sampled during active COVID-19. The genes are TRBV28 and TRBJ2-1, with 9 bases matching TRBD1. The CDR3 nucleotides read TGTGCCAGCAGAGGGTACCGGGACAGGGTAAACAATGAGCAGTTCTTC. Translated: CASRGYRDRVNNEQFF. The full variable domain, its missing parts supplied by reference TRBV28 and TRBJ2-1, is DVKVTQSSRYLVKRTGEKVFLECVQDMDHENMFWYRQDPGLGLRLIYFSYDVKMKEKGDIPEGYSVSREKKERFSLILESASTNQTSMYLCASRGYRDRVNNEQFFGPGTRLTVL.